This T cell receptor (beta chain) stems from a study of CXCR3-negative and CXCR3-positive naive CD8 T cells. Concerning this clonotype: Antigen unknown.

The libraries of TRB cDNA were prepared using 5' RACE with UMI labels. For each CDR3 protein, TCRdb gives one entry from its re-call of the 5' RACE reads, without DNA. The sample table includes approximately 41,000 distinct CDR3 sequences. General observations from the study: Comparably high diversity was seen in both naive subsets, and much lower diversity in memory CD8+ cells.

This CDR3 spans 15 amino acids. Germline CDR1 reads SQVTM; CDR2 reads ANQGSEA. Sequencing was performed on memory CD8+ T cells from blood. This chain uses TRBV29-1 with TRBJ2-2. The receptor's source is a human donor in good health. Some clones in this sample may be carry-over from other donors' samples. CDR3 amino acids: CSVEWAGANTGELFF.